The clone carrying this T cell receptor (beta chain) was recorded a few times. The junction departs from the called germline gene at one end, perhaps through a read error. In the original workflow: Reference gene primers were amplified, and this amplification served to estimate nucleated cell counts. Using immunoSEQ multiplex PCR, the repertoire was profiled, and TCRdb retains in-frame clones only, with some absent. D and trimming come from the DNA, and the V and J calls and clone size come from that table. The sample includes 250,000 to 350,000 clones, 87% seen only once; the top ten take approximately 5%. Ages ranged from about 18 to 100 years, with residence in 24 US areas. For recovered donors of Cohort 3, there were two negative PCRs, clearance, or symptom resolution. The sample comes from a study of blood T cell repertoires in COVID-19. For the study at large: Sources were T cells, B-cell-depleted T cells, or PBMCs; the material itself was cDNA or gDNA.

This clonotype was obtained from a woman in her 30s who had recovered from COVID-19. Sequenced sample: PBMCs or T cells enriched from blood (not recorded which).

This CDR3 reads CASSPGTGAFF. The CDR3 DNA reads TGTGCCAGCAGCCCGGGAACTGGAGCTTTCTTT. The gene calls are TRBV11-1 and TRBJ1-1, with D uncertain. The CDR3 covers 11 residues. Germline V gene sequence: CDR1 SGHAT, CDR2 FQDESV (reference sequence). The full variable domain, in which reference TRBV11-1 and TRBJ1-1 provide the parts outside the CDR3, is EAEVAQSPRYKITEKSQAVAFWCDPISGHATLYWYRQILGQGPELLVQFQDESVVDDSQLPKDRFSAERLKGVDSTLKIQPAELGDSAMYLCASSPGTGAFFGQGTRLTVV.